The next 14 T cell receptor beta chains were all read from a single sample in a study of shared clonotypes between healthy human individuals (dated by TCRdb to about 2020). Library construction relied on the immunoSEQ multiplex PCR assay. Imported from immuneACCESS, the table was reduced by TCRdb to in-frame sequences with V and J called. These copies leave out some clones; in studies compared against another copy, an unresolved V gene accounts for under half, and the cause of the remainder is not known. The sample table shows 2.3 million or so clones, and more than 85% are seen once. The ten most abundant clones make up around 0.4% of the sample. The material sequenced was naive CD4+ T cells from PBMCs. In the paper's terms, the cell subset or site label means: CD45RA+ positively selected. The receptor set was obtained from a man aged 18 to 30 in good health. Some clones in this sample may be carry-over from other donors' samples.

The V gene is TRBV30, the J gene TRBJ2-3; 12 bases are a match to TRBD2. From germline, CDR1 is GTSNPN and CDR2 SVGIG (reference sequence). This CDR3 has 16 residues. V shed 5 bases, J shed 2 bases, and the junction held 8 bases outside the gene matches. The CDR3 sequence: CAWGGLAGTHTDTQYF. For the CDR3, the DNA is TGTGCCTGGGGAGGACTAGCGGGGACGCACACAGATACGCAGTATTTT.

This clone was counted once. The rearrangement links TRBV18 to TRBJ2-2; 7 bases fit TRBD2. The CDR3 runs to 17 residues. Germline V CDR1 and CDR2: KGHSH, LQKENI. After removal of 3 bases from V and 6 bases from J, the junction contained 13 bases not matched to a gene. The CDR3: CASSPTFGRALPGELFF. CDR3 DNA sequence: TGTGCCAGCTCACCCACGTTTGGGAGGGCCCTCCCCGGGGAGCTGTTTTTT.

This sequence joins TRBV27 and TRBJ2-2; D might be TRBD2 (5 bases). Trimming left V 3 bases short and J 3 bases short, with 8 bases between. The CDR3 is 14 amino acids. CDR1 and CDR2 (germline): MNHEY, SMNVEV (reference sequence). CDR3 in DNA: TGTGCCAGCAGTTTTGTGCGGGACACCGGGGAGCTGTTTTTT. Residues: CASSFVRDTGELFF.

The rearrangement uses TRBV25-1 and TRBJ2-3, with TRBD2 identical over 10 bases. V lost 5 bases and J lost 2; bases outside the gene matches: 10. Germline CDR1 reads MGHDK; CDR2 reads SYGVNS. The CDR3 is 17 residues long. CDR3 DNA sequence: TGTGCCAGCAGTCAAATGGGTCTAGCGGGGGTCACAGATACGCAGTATTTT. The encoded protein is CASSQMGLAGVTDTQYF.

The CDR3 sequence is CASSITQHNEQFF. The CDR3 DNA reads TGCGCCAGCAGCATTACCCAACACAATGAGCAGTTCTTC. V is TRBV5-1 and J is TRBJ2-1, with no clear D. The CDR3 totals 13 residues. The V gene's germline CDR1 is SGHRS and CDR2 YFSETQ. Trimming took off 4 bases at V and 5 bases at J, with 10 bases between the two ends.

The chain is built from TRBV11-3 and TRBJ2-5; TRBD1 is a possible D gene (5 bases). Germline V lookup: CDR1 SGHNT, CDR2 YENEEA. This CDR3 is built from 14 residues. V was clipped by 5 bases and J by 3 bases, with 13 bases between them. The chain's CDR3 is CASSLRSGKETQYF. The CDR3 coding sequence is TGTGCCAGCAGCCTCAGGTCAGGGAAAGAGACCCAGTACTTC.

This sequence joins TRBV6-5 and TRBJ1-6; possible D gene TRBD1, 5 bases. This CDR3 spans 15 amino acids. Trimming left V 6 bases short and J 3 bases short, with 12 bases between. CDR1 MNHEY and CDR2 SVGAGI come from the germline V gene. DNA of the CDR3: TGTGCCAGCAGCCCTCCGGGGGACTATAATTCACCCCTCCACTTT. Translation gives CASSPPGDYNSPLHF.

The genes are TRBV5-6 and TRBJ1-2; 9 bases map to TRBD1. This CDR3 is 14 amino acids long. V was pared by 4 bases and J by 2 bases, with 3 bases of the junction left unmatched. Germline CDR1 SGHDT, CDR2 YYEEEE. The CDR3 loop reads CASSSGTGNYGYTF. The CDR3 DNA reads as TGTGCCAGCAGCAGCGGGACAGGGAACTATGGCTACACCTTC.

This chain connects TRBV4-3 to TRBJ1-2; the D is unclear. CDR3 length: 15 amino acids. Trimming removed 4 bases from V and 0 bases from J, with 12 bases in between. The germline V gene has CDR1 LGHNA and CDR2 YSLEER. The CDR3 DNA is TGCGCCAGCAGCCGGACCGAGCATGCTAACTATGGCTACACCTTC. Encoded protein: CASSRTEHANYGYTF.

On this clone itself: Distinct nucleotide sequences in the sample also encode this CDR3. The gene calls are TRBV6-5 and TRBJ2-7; D is perhaps TRBD2 (6 bases). V was trimmed by 0 bases and J by 7 bases, leaving 10 bases between them. Germline V lookup: CDR1 MNHEY, CDR2 SVGAGI. The CDR3 covers 13 residues. CDR3 protein: CASSYSTGTEQYF. The CDR3 DNA is TGTGCCAGCAGTTACTCGACGGGGACTGAGCAGTACTTC.

The chain joins TRBV28 to TRBJ1-5, with D unresolved. Germline V gene data show CDR1 as MDHEN and CDR2 as SYDVKM. This CDR3 comprises 16 residues. V was clipped by 3 bases and J by 4 bases, with 16 bases between them. The CDR3 region is CASSFVSTFLNQPQHF. DNA for the CDR3: TGTGCCAGCAGTTTTGTCAGTACTTTTCTTAATCAGCCCCAGCATTTT.

The chain is built from TRBV6-1 and TRBJ1-1; D remains ambiguous. V was trimmed by 0 bases and J by 5 bases, leaving 10 bases between them. This CDR3 region has 14 residues. Germline V gene lookup returns CDR1 MNHNS and CDR2 SASEGT. The CDR3 region is CASSEAPGKTEAFF. DNA for the CDR3: TGTGCCAGCAGTGAAGCACCTGGAAAGACTGAAGCTTTCTTT.

The chain uses TRBV2 and TRBJ1-1; the D gene is possibly TRBD1 (5 bases). This CDR3 comprises 12 residues. The V end was cut by 7 bases, the J end by 8 bases, with 14 bases between. Germline CDR1 reads SNHLY; CDR2 reads FYNNEI. In DNA, the CDR3 is TGTGCCAGCACCGGCCCGGGACCCGAAGCTTTCTTT. Its translation is CASTGPGPEAFF.

This chain connects TRBV11-2 to TRBJ1-3; D remains ambiguous. The V end lost 5 bases, the J end lost 2 bases, and 16 bases lay between the germline ends. The CDR3 extends over 16 amino acids. The germline gives CDR1 SGHAT, CDR2 FQNNGV. CDR3 bases: TGTGCCAGCAGCCTCGGCCGGGGAGGGACTGGAAACACCATATATTTT. The encoded protein is CASSLGRGGTGNTIYF. Combining the CDR3 with reference TRBV11-2 and TRBJ1-3 gives the whole variable domain EAGVAQSPRYKIIEKRQSVAFWCNPISGHATLYWYQQILGQGPKLLIQFQNNGVVDDSQLPKDRFSAERLKGVDSTLKIQPAKLEDSAVYLCASSLGRGGTGNTIYFGEGSWLTVV.